This T cell receptor (beta chain) derives from a study of a mutant IDH1 vaccine in newly diagnosed glioma. Study overall: Visit V12 happened at week 35; visit V13 happened at week 47.

Findings and caveats of the study: Among top peripheral T cell clonotypes, changes seemed unrelated to pseudoprogression.

Per the germline V gene, CDR1 is LNHDA and CDR2 is SQIVND (reference sequence). The CDR3 sequence is 15 residues long. Trimming cost V 4 bases and J 7 bases; bases outside gene matches: 8. Repertoires were generated with immunoSEQ multiplex PCR, while TCRdb's copy carries only in-frame clones and drops some. Of approximately 50,000 clones in the sample, 76% were seen once. Specified time point: week 47, end of study. Doses comprised 300 ug of mutant IDH1 20-mer peptide each, plus topical imiquimod. In weeks 1, 3, 5, 7, 11, 15, 19 and 23, patients were immunized, eight times in all. About this clone: Its target is unknown.

This chain links TRBV19 with TRBJ2-2; TRBD2 aligns across 8 bases. This sample comprised PBMCs, obtained from a glioma patient whose treatment included an IDH1 peptide vaccine. The receptor was isolated from a woman aged 40 to 50 with glioma. Some clones in this sample may be carry-over from other donors' samples. In nucleotides, the CDR3 is TGTGCCAGTAGTACCTCCCGGGGGGGGTACGGGGAGCTGTTTTTT. Translating it yields CASSTSRGGYGELFF.